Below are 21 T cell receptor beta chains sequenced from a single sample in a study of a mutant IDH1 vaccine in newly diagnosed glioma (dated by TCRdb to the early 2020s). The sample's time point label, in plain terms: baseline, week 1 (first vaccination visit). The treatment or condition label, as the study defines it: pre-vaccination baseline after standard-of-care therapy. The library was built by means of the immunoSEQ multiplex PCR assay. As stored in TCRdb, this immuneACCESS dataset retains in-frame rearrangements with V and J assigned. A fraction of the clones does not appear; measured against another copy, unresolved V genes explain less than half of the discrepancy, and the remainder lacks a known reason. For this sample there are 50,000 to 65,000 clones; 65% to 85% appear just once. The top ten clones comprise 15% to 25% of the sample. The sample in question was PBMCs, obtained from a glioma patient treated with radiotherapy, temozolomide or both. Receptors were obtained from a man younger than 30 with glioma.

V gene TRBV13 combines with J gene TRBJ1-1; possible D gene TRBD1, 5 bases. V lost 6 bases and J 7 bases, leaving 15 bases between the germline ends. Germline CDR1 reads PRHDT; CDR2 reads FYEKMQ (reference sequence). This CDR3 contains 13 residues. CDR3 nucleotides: TGTGCCAGCAGTCACCAGGGTCAGGATGAAGCTTTCTTT. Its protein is CASSHQGQDEAFF.

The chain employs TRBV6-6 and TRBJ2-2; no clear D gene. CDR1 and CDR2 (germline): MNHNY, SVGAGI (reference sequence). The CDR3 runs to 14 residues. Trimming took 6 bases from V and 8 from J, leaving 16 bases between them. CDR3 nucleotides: TGTGCCAGCAGGGACCGGGCCGCTACGGGGGAGCTGTTTTTT. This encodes CASRDRAATGELFF.

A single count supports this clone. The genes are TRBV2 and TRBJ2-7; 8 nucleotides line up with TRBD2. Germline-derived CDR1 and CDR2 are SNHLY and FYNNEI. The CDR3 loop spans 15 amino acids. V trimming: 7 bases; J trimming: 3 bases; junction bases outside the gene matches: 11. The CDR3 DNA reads TGTGCCAGCAACCCCCGGGGGGGAGAAGGCTACGAGCAGTACTTC. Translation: CASNPRGGEGYEQYF.

The CDR3 region is CASSLSSSVFYGYTF. The CDR3 coding sequence is TGTGCCAGCAGTCTGTCCTCGTCCGTTTTCTATGGCTACACCTTC. The genes are TRBV27 and TRBJ1-2; D call uncertain. Looked up from germline, CDR1 is MNHEY and CDR2 is SMNVEV (reference sequence). V dropped 5 bases and J dropped 4 bases, with 17 bases sitting between them. This CDR3 contains 15 residues.

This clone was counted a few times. In DNA, the CDR3 is TGCAGCGTTAACTATCCGGGACGTAGGGCCCTTGAAGCTTTCTTT. This gives the protein CSVNYPGRRALEAFF. The chain joins TRBV29-1 to TRBJ1-1, with D possibly TRBD1 on 5 matching bases. The CDR3 is 15 residues long. CDR1 is SQVTM and CDR2 is ANQGSEA in the germline V gene. The V end lost 5 bases, the J end lost 7 bases, and 23 bases lay between the germline ends.

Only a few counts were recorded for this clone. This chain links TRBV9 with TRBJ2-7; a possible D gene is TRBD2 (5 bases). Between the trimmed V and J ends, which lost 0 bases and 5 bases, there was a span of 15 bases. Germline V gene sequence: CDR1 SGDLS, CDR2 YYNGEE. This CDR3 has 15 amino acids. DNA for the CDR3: TGTGCCAGCAGCGTAGGGGTGAGAGGGAGCAACGAGCAGTACTTC. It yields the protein CASSVGVRGSNEQYF.

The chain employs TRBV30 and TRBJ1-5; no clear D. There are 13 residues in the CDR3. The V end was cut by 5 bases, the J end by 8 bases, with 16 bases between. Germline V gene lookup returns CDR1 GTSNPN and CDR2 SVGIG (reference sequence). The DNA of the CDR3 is TGTGCCTGGGCCACAAGGAGAGGAGAGCCCCAGCATTTT. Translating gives CAWATRRGEPQHF.

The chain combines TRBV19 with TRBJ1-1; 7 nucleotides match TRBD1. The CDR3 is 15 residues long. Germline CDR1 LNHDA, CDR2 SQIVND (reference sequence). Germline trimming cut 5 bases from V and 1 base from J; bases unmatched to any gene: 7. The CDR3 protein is CASSLRTGPNTEAFF. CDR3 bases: TGTGCCAGTAGTTTAAGGACAGGTCCGAACACTGAAGCTTTCTTT.

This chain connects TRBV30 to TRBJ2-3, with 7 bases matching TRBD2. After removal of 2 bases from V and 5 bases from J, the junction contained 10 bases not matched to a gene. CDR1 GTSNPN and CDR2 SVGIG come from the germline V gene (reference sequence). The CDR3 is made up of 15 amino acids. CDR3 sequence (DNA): TGTGCCTGGAGTCTCGGGGGGACCATAGGAGATACGCAGTATTTT. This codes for CAWSLGGTIGDTQYF.

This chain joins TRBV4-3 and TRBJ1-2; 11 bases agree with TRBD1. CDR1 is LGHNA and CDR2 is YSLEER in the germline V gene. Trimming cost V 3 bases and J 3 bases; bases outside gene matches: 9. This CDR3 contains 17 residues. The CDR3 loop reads CASSQTGTGGDYYGYTF. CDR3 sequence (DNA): TGCGCCAGCAGCCAGACGGGGACAGGGGGAGACTACTATGGCTACACCTTC.

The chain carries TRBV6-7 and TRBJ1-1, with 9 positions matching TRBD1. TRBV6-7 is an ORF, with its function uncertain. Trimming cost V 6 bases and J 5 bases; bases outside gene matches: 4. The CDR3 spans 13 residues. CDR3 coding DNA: TGTGCCAGCAGACAGGGGGCCAATACTGAAGCTTTCTTT. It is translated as CASRQGANTEAFF.

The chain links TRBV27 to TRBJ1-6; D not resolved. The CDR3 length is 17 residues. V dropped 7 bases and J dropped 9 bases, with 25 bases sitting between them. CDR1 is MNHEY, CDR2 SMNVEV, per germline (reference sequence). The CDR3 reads CASNTRFLSGVASPLHF. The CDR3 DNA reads TGTGCCAGCAACACCCGGTTCCTAAGTGGGGTCGCTTCACCCCTCCACTTT.

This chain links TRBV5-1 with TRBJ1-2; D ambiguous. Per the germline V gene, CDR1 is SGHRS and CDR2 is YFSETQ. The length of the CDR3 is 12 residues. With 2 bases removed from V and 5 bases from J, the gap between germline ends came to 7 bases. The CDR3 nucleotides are TGCGCCAGCAGCTTAGGTGTTTATGGCTACACCTTC. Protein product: CASSLGVYGYTF.

The CDR3 here is CASSLRQSNEKLFF. The CDR3 DNA sequence: TGTGCCAGCAGCTTAAGACAGTCTAATGAAAAACTGTTTTTT. The rearrangement links TRBV7-2 to TRBJ1-4, with D perhaps matching TRBD1 (5 bases). V gave up 2 bases and J gave up 3 bases, with 7 bases separating them. The germline V gene encodes CDR1 SGHTA and CDR2 FQGNSA. The CDR3 has 14 amino acids.

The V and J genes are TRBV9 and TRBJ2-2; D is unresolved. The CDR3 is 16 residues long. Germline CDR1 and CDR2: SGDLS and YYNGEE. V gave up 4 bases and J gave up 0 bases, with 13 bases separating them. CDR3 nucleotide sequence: TGTGCCAGCAGCCTCGCCCGAAGTGCGAACACCGGGGAGCTGTTTTTT. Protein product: CASSLARSANTGELFF.

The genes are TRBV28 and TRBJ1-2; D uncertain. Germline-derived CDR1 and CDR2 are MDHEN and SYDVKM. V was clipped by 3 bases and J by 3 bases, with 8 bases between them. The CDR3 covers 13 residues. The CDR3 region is CASSLDGDYGYTF. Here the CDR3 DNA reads TGTGCCAGCAGTTTGGACGGAGACTATGGCTACACCTTC.

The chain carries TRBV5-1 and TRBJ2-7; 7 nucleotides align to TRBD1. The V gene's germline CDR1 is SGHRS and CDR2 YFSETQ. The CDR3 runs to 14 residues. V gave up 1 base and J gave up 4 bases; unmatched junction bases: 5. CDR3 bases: TGCGCCAGCAGCTTGTGGGGACAGAATTACGAGCAGTACTTC. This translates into CASSLWGQNYEQYF.

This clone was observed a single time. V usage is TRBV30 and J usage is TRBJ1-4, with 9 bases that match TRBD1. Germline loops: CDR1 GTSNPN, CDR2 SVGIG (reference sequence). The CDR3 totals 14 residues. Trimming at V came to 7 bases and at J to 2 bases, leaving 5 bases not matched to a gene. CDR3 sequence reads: CAFGQGITNEKLFF. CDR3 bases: TGTGCCTTTGGACAGGGGATCACTAATGAAAAACTGTTTTTT.

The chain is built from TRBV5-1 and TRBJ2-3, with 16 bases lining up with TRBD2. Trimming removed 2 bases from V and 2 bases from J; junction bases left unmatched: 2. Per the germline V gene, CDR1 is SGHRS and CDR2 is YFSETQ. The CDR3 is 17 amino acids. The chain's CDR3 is CASSFGTSGGATDTQYF. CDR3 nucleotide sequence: TGCGCCAGCAGCTTCGGGACTAGCGGGGGGGCCACAGATACGCAGTATTTT.

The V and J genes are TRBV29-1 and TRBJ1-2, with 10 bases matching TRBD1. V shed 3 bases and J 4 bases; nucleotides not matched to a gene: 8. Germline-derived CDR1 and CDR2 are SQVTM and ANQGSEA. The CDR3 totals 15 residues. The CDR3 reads CSVDGTGARVYGYTF. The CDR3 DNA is TGCAGCGTTGACGGGACAGGGGCCCGGGTCTATGGCTACACCTTC.

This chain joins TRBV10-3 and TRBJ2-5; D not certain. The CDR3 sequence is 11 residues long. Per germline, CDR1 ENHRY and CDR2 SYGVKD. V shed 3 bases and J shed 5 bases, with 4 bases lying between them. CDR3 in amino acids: CAISDWETQYF. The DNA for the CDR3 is TGTGCCATCAGTGACTGGGAGACCCAGTACTTC.